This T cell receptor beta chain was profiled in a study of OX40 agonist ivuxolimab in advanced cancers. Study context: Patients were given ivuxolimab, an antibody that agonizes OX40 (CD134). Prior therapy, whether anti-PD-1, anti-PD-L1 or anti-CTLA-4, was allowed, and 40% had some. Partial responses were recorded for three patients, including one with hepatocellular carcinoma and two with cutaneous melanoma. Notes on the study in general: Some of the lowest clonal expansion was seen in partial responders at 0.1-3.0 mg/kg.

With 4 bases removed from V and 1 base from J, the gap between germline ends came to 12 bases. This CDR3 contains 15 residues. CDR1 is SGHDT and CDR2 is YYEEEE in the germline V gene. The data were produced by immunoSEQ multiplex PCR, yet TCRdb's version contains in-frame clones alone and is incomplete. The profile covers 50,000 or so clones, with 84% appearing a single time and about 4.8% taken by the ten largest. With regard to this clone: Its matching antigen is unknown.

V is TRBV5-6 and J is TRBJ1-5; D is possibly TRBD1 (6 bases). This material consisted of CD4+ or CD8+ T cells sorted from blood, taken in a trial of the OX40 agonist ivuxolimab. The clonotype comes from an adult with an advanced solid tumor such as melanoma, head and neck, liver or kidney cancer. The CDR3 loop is CASSPRGQSNQPQHF. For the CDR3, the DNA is TGTGCCAGCAGCCCCCGCGGACAGAGCAATCAGCCCCAGCATTTT.